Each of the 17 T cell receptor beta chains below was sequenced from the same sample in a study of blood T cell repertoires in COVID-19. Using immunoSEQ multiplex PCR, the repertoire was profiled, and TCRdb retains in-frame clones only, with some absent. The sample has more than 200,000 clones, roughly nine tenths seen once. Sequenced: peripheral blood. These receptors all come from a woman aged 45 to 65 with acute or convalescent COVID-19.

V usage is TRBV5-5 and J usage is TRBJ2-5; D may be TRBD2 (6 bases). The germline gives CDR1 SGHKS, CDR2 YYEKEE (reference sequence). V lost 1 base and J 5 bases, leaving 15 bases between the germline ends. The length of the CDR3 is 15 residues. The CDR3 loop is CASSLWGGGKETQYF. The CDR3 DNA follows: TGTGCCAGCAGCTTGTGGGGCGGCGGGAAGGAGACCCAGTACTTC. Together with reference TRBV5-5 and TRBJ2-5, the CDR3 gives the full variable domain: DAGVTQSPTHLIKTRGQQVTLRCSPISGHKSVSWYQQVLGQGPQFIFQYYEKEERGRGNFPDRFSARQFPNYSSELNVNALLLGDSALYLCASSLWGGGKETQYFGPGTRLLVL.

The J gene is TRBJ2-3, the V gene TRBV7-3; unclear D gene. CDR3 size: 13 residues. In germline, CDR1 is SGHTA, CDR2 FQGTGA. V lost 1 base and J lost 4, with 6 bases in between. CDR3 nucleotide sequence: TGTGCCAGCAGCTTAAGAGCCCCAGATACGCAGTATTTT. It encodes CASSLRAPDTQYF.

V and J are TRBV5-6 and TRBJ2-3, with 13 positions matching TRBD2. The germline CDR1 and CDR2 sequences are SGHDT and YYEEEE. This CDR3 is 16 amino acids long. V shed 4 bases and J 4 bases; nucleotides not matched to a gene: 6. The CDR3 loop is CASSTRLAGGPDTQYF. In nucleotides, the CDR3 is TGTGCCAGCAGCACGAGACTAGCGGGGGGCCCAGATACGCAGTATTTT.

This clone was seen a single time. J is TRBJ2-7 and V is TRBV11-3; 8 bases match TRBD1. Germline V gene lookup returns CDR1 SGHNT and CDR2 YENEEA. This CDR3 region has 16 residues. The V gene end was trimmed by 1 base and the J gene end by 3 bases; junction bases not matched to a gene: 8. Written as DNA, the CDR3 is TGTGCCAGCAGCTTAGGCCTCCGGGACAGGAGCTACGAGCAGTACTTC. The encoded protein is CASSLGLRDRSYEQYF. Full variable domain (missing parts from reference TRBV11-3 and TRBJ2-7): EAGVVQSPRYKIIEKKQPVAFWCNPISGHNTLYWYLQNLGQGPELLIRYENEEAVDDSQLPKDRFSAERLKGVDSTLKIQPAELGDSAVYLCASSLGLRDRSYEQYFGPGTRLTVT.

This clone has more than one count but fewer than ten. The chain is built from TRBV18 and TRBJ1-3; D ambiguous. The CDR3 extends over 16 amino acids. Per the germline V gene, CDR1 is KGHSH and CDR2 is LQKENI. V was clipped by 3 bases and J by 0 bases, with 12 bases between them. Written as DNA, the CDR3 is TGTGCCAGCTCACCCTCTACCCTGAGCTCTGGAAACACCATATATTTT. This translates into CASSPSTLSSGNTIYF.

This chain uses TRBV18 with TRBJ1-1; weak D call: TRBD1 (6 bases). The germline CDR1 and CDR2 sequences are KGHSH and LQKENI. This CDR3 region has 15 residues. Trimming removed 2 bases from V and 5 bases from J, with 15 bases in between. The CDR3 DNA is TGTGCCAGCTCACCAAGAAACAGGGTCGATACTGAAGCTTTCTTT. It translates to CASSPRNRVDTEAFF.

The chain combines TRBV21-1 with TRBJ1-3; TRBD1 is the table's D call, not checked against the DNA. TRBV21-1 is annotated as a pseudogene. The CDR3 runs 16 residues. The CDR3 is CASSKVTGGSGNTIYF. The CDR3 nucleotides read TGTGCCAGCAGCAAAGTAACAGGGGGCTCTGGAAACACCATATATTTT.

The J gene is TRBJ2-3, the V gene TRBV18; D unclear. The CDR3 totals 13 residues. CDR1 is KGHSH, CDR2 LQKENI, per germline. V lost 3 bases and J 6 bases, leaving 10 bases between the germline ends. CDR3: CASSPARYDTQYF. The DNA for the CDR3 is TGTGCCAGCTCACCGGCCAGGTACGATACGCAGTATTTT.

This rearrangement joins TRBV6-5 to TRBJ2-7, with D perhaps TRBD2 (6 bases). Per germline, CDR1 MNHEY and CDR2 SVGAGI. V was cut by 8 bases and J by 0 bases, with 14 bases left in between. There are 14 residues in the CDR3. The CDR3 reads CASRPRDHSYEQYF. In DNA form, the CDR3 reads TGTGCCAGCCGTCCGCGGGATCACTCCTACGAGCAGTACTTC.

The CDR3 here is CASRTDRAGNQPQHF. DNA of the CDR3: TGCGCCAGCAGGACGGACAGGGCTGGCAATCAGCCCCAGCATTTT. The chain recombines TRBV4-3 with TRBJ1-5; TRBD1 matches at 8 bases. Germline V gene sequence: CDR1 LGHNA, CDR2 YSLEER. The CDR3 loop spans 15 amino acids. Germline trimming cut 6 bases from V and 2 bases from J; bases unmatched to any gene: 6.

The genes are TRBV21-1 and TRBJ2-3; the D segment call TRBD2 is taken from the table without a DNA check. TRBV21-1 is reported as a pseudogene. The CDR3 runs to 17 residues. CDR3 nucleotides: TGTGCCAGCAGCCAATCCGCCAGCGGGGGCCTCACAGATACGCAGTATTTT. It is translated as CASSQSASGGLTDTQYF.

CDR3 in DNA: TGCAGCGTTACTATGGGTTACGAGCAGTACTTC. This codes for CSVTMGYEQYF. This sequence joins TRBV29-1 and TRBJ2-7, with D unclear. Trimming removed 5 bases at V and 4 bases at J, with 9 bases between. Looked up from germline, CDR1 is SQVTM and CDR2 is ANQGSEA. The CDR3 is 11 residues long.

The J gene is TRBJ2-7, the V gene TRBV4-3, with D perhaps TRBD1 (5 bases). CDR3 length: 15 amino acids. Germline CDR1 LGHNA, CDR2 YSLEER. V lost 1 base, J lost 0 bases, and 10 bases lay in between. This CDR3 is CASSQAYRSSYEQYF. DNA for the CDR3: TGCGCCAGCAGCCAAGCTTACAGGAGCTCCTACGAGCAGTACTTC.

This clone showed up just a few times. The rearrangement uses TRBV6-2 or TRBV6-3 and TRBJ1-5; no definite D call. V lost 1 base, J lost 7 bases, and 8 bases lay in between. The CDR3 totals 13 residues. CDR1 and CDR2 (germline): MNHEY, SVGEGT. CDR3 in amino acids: CASSYLQWQPQHF. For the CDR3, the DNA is TGTGCCAGCAGTTACTTGCAGTGGCAGCCCCAGCATTTT.

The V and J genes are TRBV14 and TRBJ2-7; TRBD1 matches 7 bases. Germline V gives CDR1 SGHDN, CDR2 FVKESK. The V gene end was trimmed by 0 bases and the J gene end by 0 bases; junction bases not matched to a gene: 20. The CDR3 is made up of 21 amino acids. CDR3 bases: TGTGCCAGCAGCCAAGATCACAGGGGACATCCTGGGCAAGGGAGCTCCTACGAGCAGTACTTC. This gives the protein CASSQDHRGHPGQGSSYEQYF.

In nucleotides, the CDR3 is TGTGCCTGGAGTCCTTCCTCAGGGGTGGGTGAAAAACTGTTTTTT. Protein: CAWSPSSGVGEKLFF. V usage is TRBV30 and J usage is TRBJ1-4; possibly TRBD1 for D (6 bases). The germline V gene encodes CDR1 GTSNPN and CDR2 SVGIG (reference sequence). Trimming took off 2 bases at V and 7 bases at J, with 17 bases between the two ends. The CDR3 extends over 15 amino acids.

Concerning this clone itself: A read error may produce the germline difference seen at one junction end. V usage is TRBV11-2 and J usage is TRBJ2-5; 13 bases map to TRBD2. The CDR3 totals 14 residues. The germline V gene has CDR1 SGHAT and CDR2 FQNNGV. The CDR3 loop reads CASSSSQLAGGPNF. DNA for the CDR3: TGTGCCAGCAGCTCAAGCCAACTAGCGGGAGGGCCGAACTTC.